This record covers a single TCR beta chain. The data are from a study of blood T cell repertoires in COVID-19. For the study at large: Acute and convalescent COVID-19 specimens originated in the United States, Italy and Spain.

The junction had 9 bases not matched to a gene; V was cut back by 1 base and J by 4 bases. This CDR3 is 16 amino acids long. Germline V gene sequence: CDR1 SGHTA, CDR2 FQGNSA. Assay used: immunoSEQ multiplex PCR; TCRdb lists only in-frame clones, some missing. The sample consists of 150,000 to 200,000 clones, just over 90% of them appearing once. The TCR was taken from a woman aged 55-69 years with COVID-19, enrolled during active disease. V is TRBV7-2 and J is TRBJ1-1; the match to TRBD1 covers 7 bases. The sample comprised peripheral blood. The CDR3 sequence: CASSLVAGGRGTEAFF. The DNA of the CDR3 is TGTGCCAGCAGCTTAGTGGCAGGGGGACGGGGCACTGAAGCTTTCTTT.